This TCR beta chain was sequenced in a study of T cell changes during pregnancy in multiple sclerosis (dated by TCRdb to between 2018 and 2021). Describing the broader study: The study examined how the T cell repertoire changed over the course of pregnancy in women with multiple sclerosis.

The germline ends are 8 bases apart after V is trimmed by 3 bases and J by 11 bases. The CDR3 holds 10 amino acids from the cysteine to the phenylalanine. The sequence is cut down to CDR3 DNA, 30 bases in frame from base 1. The germline V gene (reference sequence) sets CDR1 to WNHNN and CDR2 to SYGVQD. Worth noting for this clone: It has no known antigen specificity. Within one base of it there is no much larger clone, and no base qualities were kept.

Library preparation employed the immunoSEQ multiplex PCR assay. TCRdb took this table from immuneACCESS and kept in-frame rearrangements with V and J called. Such tables lack part of the clones; where checked against another copy, unresolved V genes explain under half of the gap, and the rest is unexplained. Within this sample are about 59,000 clones, with 75% to 95% of them counted one time only. Of the sample, 0.85% is held by the ten largest clones. Sequencing was performed on peripheral blood, taken before pregnancy. The sequence came from a female donor with multiple sclerosis, enrolled in a pregnancy study. The sequence joins TRBV10-1 to TRBJ2-7; no D segment can be confidently identified. For the CDR3, the sequence is CASSDRSKYF. In nucleotides, the sequence is TGCGCCAGCAGTGATCGGTCCAAGTACTTC.